This T cell receptor beta chain is from a study of cytomegalovirus exposure and HLA in healthy donors. Overall study results and limits: According to the study, 160 or so TCR beta chains were cytomegalovirus-associated. Some V segments could not be told apart, so they were left out, TRBV6-2 and TRBV6-3 among them. HLA alleles were associated with 15,000 to 20,000 TCR beta sequences in a later analysis at 0.05 false discovery rate.

In the PCR, 60 Vbeta and 13 Jbeta primers were used. The data were produced by immunoSEQ multiplex PCR, yet TCRdb's version contains in-frame clones alone and is incomplete. The sample holds about 81,000 clones, over 80% seen once. Turning to this clone: Its target is unknown.

CDR1 and CDR2 (germline): MDHEN, SYDVKM. The CDR3 runs 12 residues. Trimming cost V 2 bases and J 8 bases, with 9 bases left between them. Sequences were obtained from PBMCs. This receptor was identified in a man between 18 and 35 years old in good health and CMV-seronegative. V and J are TRBV28 and TRBJ1-2; TRBD1 is a possible D gene (5 bases). For the CDR3, the DNA is TGTGCCAGCAGTTTACAGGGCTACGGCTACACCTTC. Amino acids: CASSLQGYGYTF.